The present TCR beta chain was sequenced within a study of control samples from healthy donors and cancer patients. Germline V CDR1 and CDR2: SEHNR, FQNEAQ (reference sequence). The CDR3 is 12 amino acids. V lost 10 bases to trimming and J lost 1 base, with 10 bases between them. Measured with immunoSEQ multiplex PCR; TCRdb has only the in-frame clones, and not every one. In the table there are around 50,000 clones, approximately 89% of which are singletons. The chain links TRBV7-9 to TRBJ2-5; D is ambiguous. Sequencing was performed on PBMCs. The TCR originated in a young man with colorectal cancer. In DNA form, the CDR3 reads TGTGCCACCCAAGATCTCCAAGAGACCCAGTACTTC. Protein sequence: CATQDLQETQYF.